This T cell receptor beta chain was found in a study of cytomegalovirus exposure and HLA in healthy donors. As concerns this clone: Its antigen is not identified.

The length of the CDR3 is 15 residues. V was clipped by 1 base and J by 2 bases; unmatched bases: 2. Germline V gives CDR1 SGHVS, CDR2 FQNEAQ. Researchers ran the PCR with 60 Vbeta and 13 Jbeta primers. Sequenced by immunoSEQ multiplex PCR; TCRdb stores in-frame clones only, minus some. The sample records some 130,000 clones, roughly 70% being singletons. Study-wide results and caveats: HLA alleles were associated with 18,000 or so TCR beta sequences in a later analysis at 0.05 false discovery rate. A likely sequencing artifact accounted for one observed cluster of highly shared sequence variants.

The study sampled nominally healthy donors, though unrecorded immune exposures were likely. The specimen was PBMCs. V is TRBV7-8 and J is TRBJ2-5; 9 bases map to TRBD1. This TCR derives from a man aged 40-49 years in good health and CMV-seronegative. The CDR3 coding sequence is TGTGCCAGCAGCTTAGGGGGACAGGGACAAGAGACCCAGTACTTC. Amino acids: CASSLGGQGQETQYF.